Listed here are 30 T cell receptor beta chains from one sample, sequenced in a study of blood T cell repertoires in COVID-19. Clones were read by immunoSEQ multiplex PCR, and TCRdb kept only the in-frame ones, dropping some. The table includes over 55,000 clones, roughly 82% detected once. The source material was peripheral blood. These receptors all stem from a woman aged 55-69 years with acute or convalescent COVID-19.

This clone was found once. The chain joins TRBV6-5 to TRBJ2-5; 8 bases are a match to TRBD2. CDR3 length: 13 amino acids. The germline V gene encodes CDR1 MNHEY and CDR2 SVGAGI. J lost 4 bases, V lost 8 bases, and 6 bases had no gene match. The CDR3 region has the DNA TGTGCCAGCGCCGGGGGGGAGGGAGAGACCCAGTACTTC. This encodes CASAGGEGETQYF.

The V gene is TRBV4-1, the J gene TRBJ1-1, with TRBD1 matching over 9 bases. The CDR3 totals 14 residues. The ends lost 4 bases at V and 5 bases at J; junction bases unmatched: 5. Germline assignment: CDR1 MGHRA and CDR2 YSYEKL. For the CDR3, the DNA is TGCGCCAGCAGCCCGGGACAGGGAGGGACTGAAGCTTTCTTT. It encodes CASSPGQGGTEAFF.

The rearrangement links TRBV4-1 to TRBJ2-3; weak D call: TRBD2 (6 bases). The V end lost 3 bases, the J end lost 2 bases, and 18 bases lay between the germline ends. The germline CDR1 and CDR2 sequences are MGHRA and YSYEKL. This CDR3 spans 17 amino acids. This chain's CDR3 is CASSQEESGSSTDTQYF. The CDR3 DNA is TGCGCCAGCAGCCAGGAGGAAAGCGGGTCCTCCACAGATACGCAGTATTTT.

The rearrangement joins TRBV3-1 (or the pseudogene TRBV3-2) to TRBJ2-7; the D gene is possibly TRBD1 (5 bases). Germline V gene lookup returns CDR1 LGHDT and CDR2 YNNKEL (reference sequence). Between the trimmed V and J ends, which lost 4 bases and 0 bases, there was a span of 10 bases. The CDR3 length is 14 residues. The CDR3 region is CASSLGASSYEQYF. The DNA of the CDR3 is TGTGCCAGCAGCCTAGGGGCGAGCTCCTACGAGCAGTACTTC.

The chain carries TRBV5-6 and TRBJ2-3, with 10 positions matching TRBD2. Trimming removed 3 bases from V and 2 bases from J; junction bases left unmatched: 6. The germline gives CDR1 SGHDT, CDR2 YYEEEE. This CDR3 has 16 amino acids. This chain's CDR3 is CASSYLSGGNTDTQYF. The CDR3 coding sequence is TGTGCCAGCAGCTATCTTAGCGGGGGGAACACAGATACGCAGTATTTT. The full variable domain, its missing parts supplied by reference TRBV5-6 and TRBJ2-3, is DAGVTQSPTHLIKTRGQQVTLRCSPKSGHDTVSWYQQALGQGPQFIFQYYEEEERQRGNFPDRFSGHQFPNYSSELNVNALLLGDSALYLCASSYLSGGNTDTQYFGPGTRLTVL.

The V and J genes are TRBV3-1 (or the pseudogene TRBV3-2) and TRBJ1-2; perhaps TRBD1 as D (5 bases). Germline assignment: CDR1 LGHDT and CDR2 YNNKEL (reference sequence). There are 16 residues in the CDR3. The V gene lost 0 bases and the J gene lost 7 bases, with 18 bases spanning the gap. The DNA for the CDR3 is TGTGCCAGCAGCCAAGATTGGGCCGGGGGGGTTCCTGGCTACACCTTC. This codes for CASSQDWAGGVPGYTF.

The sample holds one count of this clone. The gene calls are TRBV27 and TRBJ1-2; tentative D call: TRBD1 (6 bases). The CDR3 is 16 amino acids. V was pared by 1 base and J by 5 bases, with 17 bases between. CDR1 is MNHEY, CDR2 SMNVEV, per germline (reference sequence). As DNA, the CDR3 is TGTGCCAGCAGTTTATTCCCGACAGGTGTTAAATATGGCTACACCTTC. As protein: CASSLFPTGVKYGYTF.

V gene TRBV30 combines with J gene TRBJ1-1, with D maybe TRBD1 (6 bases). CDR3 length equals 13 residues. The germline CDR1 and CDR2 sequences are GTSNPN and SVGIG (reference sequence). The V and J ends lost 7 bases and 1 base respectively, with 13 bases between them. In DNA, the CDR3 is TGTGCCTACCTTAAGGACAGGAACACTGAAGCTTTCTTT. Its protein product is CAYLKDRNTEAFF.

The chain employs TRBV7-6 and TRBJ2-1; 10 bases fit TRBD2. CDR3 length: 15 residues. V dropped 0 bases and J dropped 8; count of bases not matched to a gene: 4. The germline CDR1 and CDR2 sequences are SGHVS and FNYEAQ. CDR3 loop: CASSLASSGGDEQFF. The CDR3 DNA reads as TGTGCCAGCAGCTTAGCGTCTAGCGGGGGAGATGAGCAGTTCTTC.

The V call is TRBV12-5, the J call TRBJ1-2, with no clear D. Germline V gene lookup returns CDR1 LGHNT and CDR2 FRNRAP. V lost 4 bases, J lost 2 bases, and 11 bases lay in between. The CDR3 extends over 14 amino acids. The CDR3 DNA is TGTGCTAGTGGTTCCCCCCCAGTCAACTATGGCTACACCTTC. This codes for CASGSPPVNYGYTF.

This clone has only one observation. This chain joins TRBV6-5 and TRBJ1-1; 7 positions agree with TRBD1. The CDR3 totals 12 residues. Germline V gene lookup returns CDR1 MNHEY and CDR2 SVGAGI. Trimming at V came to 10 bases and at J to 7 bases, leaving 9 bases not matched to a gene. The CDR3 loop reads CATDRDRGEAFF. In nucleotides, the CDR3 is TGTGCCACCGACAGGGATAGGGGTGAAGCTTTCTTT.

The V call is TRBV21-1, the J call TRBJ1-2; TRBD1 is taken as the D call from the table, unchecked against the DNA. TRBV21-1 is deemed a pseudogene. This CDR3 spans 14 amino acids. The CDR3 here is CASSKGQPNYGYTF. The CDR3 coding sequence is TGTGCCAGCAGCAAAGGACAGCCTAACTATGGCTACACCTTC.

The chain carries TRBV10-3 and TRBJ1-1; D call uncertain. The germline CDR1 and CDR2 sequences are ENHRY and SYGVKD. The CDR3 consists of 13 residues. V was clipped by 10 bases and J by 0 bases, with 12 bases between them. The CDR3 bases are TGTGCCAGCCTGGGAGATATGAACACTGAAGCTTTCTTT. Translating it yields CASLGDMNTEAFF.

This clone has more than one count but fewer than ten. Here the CDR3 DNA reads TGTGCCAGCAGCCCGGGACAGGGTAGCTACGAGCAGTACTTC. Protein product: CASSPGQGSYEQYF. The chain is built from TRBV4-2 and TRBJ2-7; 9 bases match TRBD1. Germline assignment: CDR1 LGHNA and CDR2 YNFKEQ. After removal of 4 bases from V and 3 bases from J, the junction contained 4 bases not matched to a gene. The CDR3 is 14 amino acids.

V and J are TRBV11-2 and TRBJ2-5; D might be TRBD2 (6 bases). V dropped 2 bases and J dropped 4 bases, with 8 bases sitting between them. This CDR3 comprises 13 residues. CDR1 and CDR2 from the germline V gene are SGHAT and FQNNGV. This CDR3 is CASSLWRGETQYF. The CDR3 region has the DNA TGTGCCAGCAGCTTATGGAGGGGAGAGACCCAGTACTTC.

This clone was picked up one time. The chain carries TRBV19 and TRBJ2-7, with D perhaps TRBD2 (6 bases). The CDR3 consists of 16 residues. V shed 6 bases and J shed 7 bases, with 25 bases lying between them. Germline lookup yields CDR1 LNHDA and CDR2 SQIVND (reference sequence). DNA of the CDR3: TGTGCCAGTAGCAAGGCGTTCTATCGGGGACTTGGTGAGCAGTACTTC. Translating it yields CASSKAFYRGLGEQYF. Full variable domain (missing parts from reference TRBV19 and TRBJ2-7): DGGITQSPKYLFRKEGQNVTLSCEQNLNHDAMYWYRQDPGQGLRLIYYSQIVNDFQKGDIAEGYSVSREKKESFPLTVTSAQKNPTAFYLCASSKAFYRGLGEQYFGPGTRLTVT.

CDR3 region: CASSPQGTSTDTQYF. The CDR3 DNA reads as TGTGCCAGCAGCCCACAGGGGACTAGCACAGATACGCAGTATTTT. The rearrangement uses TRBV7-3 and TRBJ2-3, with D tentatively TRBD1 (7 bases). Per germline, CDR1 SGHTA and CDR2 FQGTGA. V dropped 5 bases and J dropped 0 bases, with 12 bases sitting between them. The CDR3 extends over 15 amino acids.

CDR3 DNA: TGTGCCAGCTCAATGGGGGAGGTGAATGGCTACACCTTC. It specifies CASSMGEVNGYTF. The chain couples TRBV18 to TRBJ1-2, with a tentative D call TRBD1 (5 bases). Germline V gives CDR1 KGHSH, CDR2 LQKENI. V was pared by 5 bases and J by 6 bases, with 13 bases between. The CDR3 has 13 amino acids.

The chain carries TRBV25-1 and TRBJ1-2, with 10 bases lining up with TRBD1. Germline V gene lookup returns CDR1 MGHDK and CDR2 SYGVNS. The junction had 5 bases not matched to a gene; V was cut back by 8 bases and J by 8 bases. The CDR3 contains 12 residues. The CDR3 loop reads CASGTGAQGYTF. The CDR3 nucleotides are TGTGCCAGCGGGACAGGGGCCCAAGGCTACACCTTC.

The chain couples TRBV29-1 to TRBJ2-7; 11 bases fit TRBD1. CDR3 size: 13 residues. The junction had 3 bases not matched to a gene; V was cut back by 6 bases and J by 2 bases. Germline lookup yields CDR1 SQVTM and CDR2 ANQGSEA. The chain's CDR3 is CSVPGQGAYEQYF. The CDR3 DNA is TGCAGCGTACCGGGACAGGGGGCCTACGAGCAGTACTTC.

The V gene is TRBV6-6, the J gene TRBJ2-3, with D maybe TRBD2 (7 bases). The CDR3 sequence is 16 residues long. The germline gives CDR1 MNHNY, CDR2 SVGAGI (reference sequence). Trimming shortened V by 0 bases and J by 2 bases, and 12 bases separated the two germline ends. CDR3 in DNA: TGTGCCAGCAGTTACTCGGCGGGGGCGGTCACAGATACGCAGTATTTT. It encodes CASSYSAGAVTDTQYF.

The V gene is TRBV9, the J gene TRBJ2-7, with D perhaps TRBD2 (7 bases). The V gene's germline CDR1 is SGDLS and CDR2 YYNGEE. V lost 3 bases and J 1 base, leaving 14 bases between the germline ends. The CDR3 is made up of 15 amino acids. The CDR3 DNA follows: TGTGCCAGCAGCGCAACAGGGCGGGAGTCCTACGAGCAGTACTTC. Encoded protein: CASSATGRESYEQYF.

This clone was recorded once. The V and J genes are TRBV10-3 and TRBJ2-5, with TRBD1 matching 9 bases. The V gene's germline CDR1 is ENHRY and CDR2 SYGVKD. This CDR3 comprises 13 residues. Trimming removed 7 bases from V and 4 bases from J; junction bases left unmatched: 4. As DNA, the CDR3 is TGTGCCATCACTATGGACAGGGGAGAGACCCAGTACTTC. Translated: CAITMDRGETQYF.

The chain is built from TRBV27 and TRBJ1-4; tentative D call: TRBD1 (5 bases). Germline CDR1 and CDR2: MNHEY and SMNVEV (reference sequence). CDR3 length: 15 amino acids. Deletions cut 6 bases from V and 8 bases from J, with 19 bases between. This CDR3 is CASRQQTANSEKLFF. For the CDR3, the DNA is TGTGCCAGCAGACAACAGACAGCGAACTCCGAAAAACTGTTTTTT.

As regards this clone: This CDR3 is also generated by other DNA sequences in the sample. This chain connects TRBV27 to TRBJ1-6, with D possibly being TRBD1 (5 bases). The germline V gene has CDR1 MNHEY and CDR2 SMNVEV (reference sequence). The CDR3 has 14 residues. V was pared by 6 bases and J by 10 bases, with 16 bases between. The CDR3 DNA is TGTGCCAGCAGCCTAGGCCAGGGAAGGTCACCCCTCCACTTT. Its protein is CASSLGQGRSPLHF.

The chain combines TRBV7-2 with TRBJ2-1; 8 bases map to TRBD2. Per the germline V gene, CDR1 is SGHTA and CDR2 is FQGNSA. V was pared by 5 bases and J by 2 bases, with 8 bases of the junction left unmatched. The CDR3 length is 16 residues. The CDR3 sequence is CASSTKLAVAYNEQFF. In nucleotides, the CDR3 is TGTGCCAGCAGCACCAAACTAGCGGTGGCCTACAATGAGCAGTTCTTC.

This clone was recorded a few times. The chain is built from TRBV6-4 and TRBJ2-5, with a tentative D call TRBD1 (5 bases). Trimming took off 10 bases at V and 0 bases at J, with 9 bases between the two ends. This CDR3 region has 12 residues. CDR1 is MRHNA and CDR2 is SNTAGT in the germline V gene. The CDR3 region is CAKKGYQETQYF. DNA of the CDR3: TGTGCCAAAAAGGGGTACCAAGAGACCCAGTACTTC.

This clone was detected only a few times. The same CDR3 can be traced to other DNA sequences in this sample. V usage is TRBV14 and J usage is TRBJ1-1; 7 bases map to TRBD1. V was pared by 1 base and J by 5 bases, with 4 bases of the junction left unmatched. Per the germline V gene, CDR1 is SGHDN and CDR2 is FVKESK. This CDR3 is 14 amino acids long. The CDR3: CASSQVRGRTEAFF. The DNA for the CDR3 is TGTGCCAGCAGCCAAGTGAGGGGGCGGACTGAAGCTTTCTTT.

The V call is TRBV6-5, the J call TRBJ1-1; a possible D gene is TRBD1 (5 bases). Germline V gives CDR1 MNHEY, CDR2 SVGAGI. V lost 3 bases and J lost 2, with 13 bases in between. This CDR3 region has 15 residues. The CDR3 region is CASSYGGRANTEAFF. The CDR3, as DNA: TGTGCCAGCAGTTATGGGGGGAGGGCTAACACTGAAGCTTTCTTT.

The chain uses TRBV14 and TRBJ2-3, with D possibly matching TRBD2 (6 bases). Germline CDR1 reads SGHDN; CDR2 reads FVKESK. Trimming stripped 0 bases from V and 7 bases from J, with 20 bases between. This CDR3 has 17 amino acids. DNA of the CDR3: TGTGCCAGCAGCCAAGACTTAGCGGCGATTGGGTGGAATACGCAGTATTTT. Translating it yields CASSQDLAAIGWNTQYF.